This T cell receptor (beta chain) was recorded in a study of CD8+CD57+ T cells in acquired aplastic anemia. Across the whole study: Roughly 3.2 ug was the average amount of DNA from sorted CD4+ and CD8+ cells.

Germline V gene data show CDR1 as MNHNS and CDR2 as SASEGT. Losses at the gene ends were 7 bases for V and 3 bases for J; bases not matched to a gene: 2. There are 12 residues in the CDR3. For CDR3 and TCR beta VDJ profiling, genomic DNA was the template used. From the reads, TCRdb called clonotypes with MiXCR, one entry per CDR3 protein. The top ten hold around 20% of the sample, which has hundreds of thousands of distinct CDR3 sequences, under 55% seen once. CD8+CD57+ cell expansion had been shown by flow cytometry in patients chosen for sequencing. The patients, all of them, had severe acquired aplastic anemia.

The sequencing input was sorted CD4+, CD8+, or CD8+CD57+ T cells (not recorded which) from PBMCs. The J gene is TRBJ1-2, the V gene TRBV6-1; 7 nucleotides line up with TRBD1. This receptor was taken from a human donor with aplastic anemia. DNA for the CDR3: TGTGCCAGCATGACAGGGCACTATGGCTACACCTTC. Translated, it gives CASMTGHYGYTF.